These T cell receptor beta chains were read from a single sample in a study of blood T cells in healthy people across ages. Each CDR3 protein is one row after TCRdb ran MiXCR on the 5' RACE reads. The sample has around 520,000 distinct CDR3 sequences, about 27% seen once; the top ten hold approximately 4%. This sample also belongs to another study, concerning T cells of mothers and their children.

Sequenced sample: blood. Receptors were obtained from a boy between 2 and 10 years old in good health. Each CDR3 is given with its conserved first and last residue. Each record gives: CDR3 protein, V gene, J gene.

CASSQELGGFYGYTF,TRBV4-3,TRBJ1-2
CASSRTSGGADAGQFF,TRBV2,TRBJ2-1
CASSPGTSGLQETQYF,TRBV9,TRBJ2-5
CSAPRTDSGRQLGETQYF,TRBV20-1,TRBJ2-5
CASSGNRGGGNQPQHF,TRBV9,TRBJ1-5
CASSYPARGGLFQETQYF,TRBV6-5,TRBJ2-5
CASGTEKPYGYTF,TRBV12-3/TRBV12-4,TRBJ1-2
CAIAAGGGDTGELFF,TRBV10-3,TRBJ2-2
CASSQDLRFGVAGVETQYF,TRBV3-1,TRBJ2-5
CASRGLAGASEQFF,TRBV5-4,TRBJ2-1
CASSLPYSDGELFF,TRBV12-3/TRBV12-4,TRBJ2-2
CSGTGTTQTEQYF,TRBV29-1,TRBJ2-7
CASSLLSGGLIF,TRBV7-9,TRBJ1-2
CASSQARASSYNEQFF,TRBV3-1,TRBJ2-1
CASVKDRGNQPQHF,TRBV19,TRBJ1-5
CASSQAGTDGYTF,TRBV7-9,TRBJ1-2
CATSDFNMGRFEAFF,TRBV24-1,TRBJ1-1
CASSDKVSVSYNEQFF,TRBV2,TRBJ2-1
CSASPSGLSYEQYF,TRBV20-1,TRBJ2-7
CAGSLEIGGTNTGELFF,TRBV7-2,TRBJ2-2
CASSLGVTGLAQETQYF,TRBV5-1,TRBJ2-5
CATSDPRGGRTGELFF,TRBV24-1,TRBJ2-2
CASSVAPGGQETQYF,TRBV9,.
CASSEIDRVNEQFF,TRBV6-1,TRBJ2-1
CASSYGTTSGANVLTF,TRBV5-1,TRBJ2-6
CASKGGQGTSPTGELFF,TRBV5-4,TRBJ2-2
CAWKPGAQTTEAFF,TRBV30,TRBJ1-1
CASSSQGWKAFF,TRBV27,TRBJ1-1
CSVKDRANTEAFF,TRBV29-1,TRBJ1-1
CSARAGTGLNTEAFF,TRBV20-1,TRBJ1-1
CASSLALGLAETQYF,TRBV7-9,TRBJ2-5
CSAKAGSSYNEQFF,TRBV20-1,TRBJ2-1
CASSKVGRLGSYEQYF,TRBV21-1,.
CASSQGQGGFGYTF,TRBV14,TRBJ1-2
CSARTSALAKNIQYF,TRBV20-1,TRBJ2-4
CASSLNPTASSYNEQFF,TRBV5-1,TRBJ2-1
CASSLAGGSGPSFHEQYF,TRBV7-9,TRBJ2-7
CSVGSVAGEETQYF,TRBV29-1,TRBJ2-5
CASSQGIYRNQETQYF,TRBV3-1,TRBJ2-5
CASSYSWGGEAFF,TRBV6-5,TRBJ1-1
CASSLGQVSRELFF,TRBV27,TRBJ2-2
CASSHHGAGDEKLFF,TRBV4-3,TRBJ1-4
CSVVPGTYEQYF,TRBV29-1,.
CASSSGQGGYYEQYF,TRBV7-8,.
CASSFVGGAGNEKLFF,TRBV5-5,TRBJ1-4
CSANLGPYEQYF,TRBV20-1,TRBJ2-7
CASRTGVQGEVETQYF,TRBV11-2,TRBJ2-5
CASRRDGRPSANEKLFF,TRBV6-1,TRBJ1-4
CASSLLGGENIQYF,TRBV7-2,TRBJ2-4
CASSIRSFGYTF,TRBV19,TRBJ1-2
CSAFGTGDAWGYTF,TRBV20-1,TRBJ1-2
CSVEGGTGKTYEQYF,TRBV29-1,TRBJ2-7
CAGSDTTGPPGLETQYF,TRBV25-1,.
CASSQGGLAQETQYF,TRBV3-1,TRBJ2-5
CASRGGAGLAGGPTQYF,TRBV12-3/TRBV12-4,TRBJ2-3